These T cell receptor beta chains were read from a single sample in a study of cytomegalovirus exposure and HLA in healthy donors. This table comes from immunoSEQ multiplex PCR, and its TCRdb copy is limited to in-frame clones, with some not included. This table holds under 200,000 clones, about nine tenths found once. Input material: PBMCs. These receptor sequences come from a young man in good health and CMV-seropositive. Each CDR3 is given without its conserved first and last residue. Size tells how often a clone was seen (once, few, many) or the class of an expanded clone, and some rows leave it out.

>TRBV5-1|.
ASSLAGSYEQY
>TRBV30|.
AWSVAYEQY
>TRBV7-3|.
ASSLMGGQGYTEAF
>TRBV6-5|.
AGYSGTGGGYT
>TRBV4-1|.
ASSQGSLNEQF
>TRBV28|.
ATDRVHGELF
>TRBV18|once
ASSPSGSFYEQY
>TRBV30|.
AWSWTSGTDTQY
>TRBV4-1|.
ASSQVPSPLVDTQY
>TRBV7-7|.
ASSRGLEETQY
>TRBV9|.
ASGRDLGELF
>TRBV28|.
ASSAGGGETQY
>TRBV19|.
ASSPRPNQPQH
>TRBV18|.
ASSPPNSLSSYNEQF
>TRBV6-4|.
ASSRTSGSTDTQY
>TRBV19|.
ASSIDGLAGYGYT
>TRBV6-5|.
ASSANQGRKAEAF
>TRBV5-1|once
ASSSGTSYNEQF
>TRBV18|.
ASSPPREETQY
>TRBV14|.
ASSQEGQGYYNEQF
>TRBV19|.
ASTGTPDNEQF
>TRBV6-5|.
ASSYWTSGSHNEQF
>TRBV9|.
ASSATGNGYEQY
>TRBV6-1|.
ASSEGQGAIYEQY
>TRBV11-3|.
ASRDRAEQY
>TRBV5-4|once
ASSSGLPQETQY
>TRBV27|.
ASSPQEWHTQY
>TRBV4-2|.
ASSQDHKRSYGYT
>TRBV5-1|.
ASSAGQVYGYT
>TRBV7-9|.
ASSLGQGDGYT
>TRBV5-6|.
ASSLMGVGGYEQY
>TRBV29-1|.
SVRFGDTGELF
>TRBV11-3|.
ASSLRSQIGYT
>TRBV4-1|.
ASSHLTSGSYEQY
>TRBV5-4|.
ASSLDRANTGELF
>TRBV25-1|.
ASSEEAFKETQY
>TRBV5-1|.
ASSPRYRVPNEKLF
>TRBV13|once
ASSSLRLDRVLGGNTIY
>TRBV7-9|.
ASRFSSTDTQY
>TRBV7-6|.
ASSLGQTYGYT
>TRBV5-1|.
ASSLLTSGSSIYEQY
>TRBV6-1|.
ASRTGNPYGYT
>TRBV2|.
ASRNRRRQATYGYT
>TRBV10-3|.
AISAAGRAYEQY
>TRBV5-1|.
ASSSGLAIQETQY
>TRBV28|.
ASSSAVGTGVYGYT
>TRBV2|.
ASSEGAGTETYEQY
>TRBV10-2|.
ASSEPRGGLAGGHLQETQY
>TRBV5-1|.
ASSALAGGSRDTQY
>TRBV11-2|once
ASSPDSWGLGPNEQF
>TRBV5-1|.
ASSLGGWTGELF
>TRBV12-5|.
ASGLGDRGRTGELF
>TRBV5-4|once
ASSLGRGSYEQY
>TRBV28|.
ASSLGQGGTEAF
>TRBV20-1|.
SVGTGELF
>TRBV6-5|.
ASSSLAGVTDTQY
>TRBV5-1|.
ASSPSASENYEQY
>TRBV4-1|once
ASSPIPGQGAPNEQF
>TRBV6-6|.
ASSYSGRRTDTQY
>TRBV28|.
ASSSPRGYLYEQY